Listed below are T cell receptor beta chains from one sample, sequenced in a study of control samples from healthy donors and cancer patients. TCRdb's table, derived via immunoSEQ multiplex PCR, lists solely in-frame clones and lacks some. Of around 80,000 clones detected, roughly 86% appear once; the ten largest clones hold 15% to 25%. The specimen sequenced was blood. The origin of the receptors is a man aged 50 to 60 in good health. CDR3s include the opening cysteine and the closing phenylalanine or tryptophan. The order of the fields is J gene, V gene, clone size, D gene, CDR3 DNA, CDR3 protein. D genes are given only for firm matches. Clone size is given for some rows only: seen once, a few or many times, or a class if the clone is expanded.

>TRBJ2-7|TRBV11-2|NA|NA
TGTGCCAGCAGCTTCGGACAGAACTACGAGCAGTACTTC
CASSFGQNYEQYF
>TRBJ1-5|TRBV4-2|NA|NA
TGTGCCAGCAGCCAAGAAGGGCAGATCAATCAGCCCCAGCATTTT
CASSQEGQINQPQHF
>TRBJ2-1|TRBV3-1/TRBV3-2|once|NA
TGTGCCAGCAGCCACCTCCGACTCTCCTACAATGAGCAGTTCTTC
CASSHLRLSYNEQFF
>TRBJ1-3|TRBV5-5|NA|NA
TGTGCCAGCAGCTTGCTGCCTGGAAACACCATATATTTT
CASSLLPGNTIYF
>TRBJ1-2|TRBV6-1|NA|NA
TGTGCCAGCAGTGAAGTGGGGACGATTGGCTACACCTTC
CASSEVGTIGYTF
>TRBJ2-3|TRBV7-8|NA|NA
TGTGCCAGCAGCTTAGCACTAGCAGATACGCAGTATTTT
CASSLALADTQYF
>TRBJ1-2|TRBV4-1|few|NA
TGCGCCAGCAGCCAAGTTCTCAGATGGGGCTACACCTTC
CASSQVLRWGYTF
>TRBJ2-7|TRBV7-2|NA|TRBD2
TGTGCCAGCAGCACCCGGACTAGCGGAGAATACGGGCAGTACTTC
CASSTRTSGEYGQYF
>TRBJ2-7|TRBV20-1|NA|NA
TGCAGTGCTAGTGTCAAGGGTCTTGAACTCTACGAGCAGTACTTC
CSASVKGLELYEQYF
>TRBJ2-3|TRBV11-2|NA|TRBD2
TGTGCCAGCAGCCCCCGGATGATAGCGGGAGGAAATACGCAGTATTTT
CASSPRMIAGGNTQYF
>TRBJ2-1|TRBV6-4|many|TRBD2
TGTGCCAGCAGTGAGGAAGTAGCGGGGTACAATGAGCAGTTCTTC
CASSEEVAGYNEQFF
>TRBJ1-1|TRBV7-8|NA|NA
TGTGCCAGCAGCGTAGACAGGACCACCCCGAACACTGAAGCTTTCTTT
CASSVDRTTPNTEAFF
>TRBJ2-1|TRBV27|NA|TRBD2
TGTGCCAGCAGTTTTGGAGCGGGAGTCAGAAATGAGCAGTTCTTC
CASSFGAGVRNEQFF
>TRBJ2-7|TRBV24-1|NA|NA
TGTGCCACCAGTGCCGACACGGGATACGAGCAGTACTTC
CATSADTGYEQYF
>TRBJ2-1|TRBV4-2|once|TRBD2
TGTGCCAGCAGTCAAACTAGCGGGGGATACAATGAGCAGTTCTTC
CASSQTSGGYNEQFF
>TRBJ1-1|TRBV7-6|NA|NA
TGTGCCAGCAGCTCCTGGAGGGACACTGAAGCTTTCTTT
CASSSWRDTEAFF
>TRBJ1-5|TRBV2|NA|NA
TGTGCCAGCGGTCCGGGGAGCAATCAGCCCCAGCATTTT
CASGPGSNQPQHF
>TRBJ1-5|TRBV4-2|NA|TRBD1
TGTGCCAGCAGCCCGGATTTAGACAGGGGGCGGAATCAGCCCCAGCATTTT
CASSPDLDRGRNQPQHF
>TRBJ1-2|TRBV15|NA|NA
TGTGCCACCAGCAGAGATCTGGAGAGGGGGGGCTACACCTTC
CATSRDLERGGYTF
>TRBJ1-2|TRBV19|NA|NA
TGTGCCAGTAGTATGAGTTATCTTGTTCGAGGTGGCTACACCTTC
CASSMSYLVRGGYTF
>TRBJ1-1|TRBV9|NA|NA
TGTGCCAGCAGCGTAGGTGGGCGAACTGAAGCTTTCTTT
CASSVGGRTEAFF
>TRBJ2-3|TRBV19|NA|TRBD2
TGTGCCAGTAGTATAATAGCGGGGGTAGCCACAGATACGCAGTATTTT
CASSIIAGVATDTQYF
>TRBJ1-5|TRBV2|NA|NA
TGTGCCAGCAAAAAGGATAGCAATCAGCCCCAGCATTTT
CASKKDSNQPQHF
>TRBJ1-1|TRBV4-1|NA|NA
TGCGCCAGCAGCCAAGAGGGAGCAGGGGCGACTGAAGCTTTCTTT
CASSQEGAGATEAFF
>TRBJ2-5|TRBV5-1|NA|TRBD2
TGCGCCAGCAGCTCTCGGGGGGGTCGGGAAGAGACCCAGTACTTC
CASSSRGGREETQYF
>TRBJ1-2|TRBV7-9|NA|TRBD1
TGTGCCAGCAGCACCCAGGGGGTTGGCTACACCTTC
CASSTQGVGYTF
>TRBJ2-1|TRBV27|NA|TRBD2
TGTGCCAGCAGTTACGCCGGGACTAGCTCCTACAATGAGCAGTTCTTC
CASSYAGTSSYNEQFF
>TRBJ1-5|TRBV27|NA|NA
TGTGCCAGCAGTACAGGGCTCAATCAGCCCCAGCATTTT
CASSTGLNQPQHF